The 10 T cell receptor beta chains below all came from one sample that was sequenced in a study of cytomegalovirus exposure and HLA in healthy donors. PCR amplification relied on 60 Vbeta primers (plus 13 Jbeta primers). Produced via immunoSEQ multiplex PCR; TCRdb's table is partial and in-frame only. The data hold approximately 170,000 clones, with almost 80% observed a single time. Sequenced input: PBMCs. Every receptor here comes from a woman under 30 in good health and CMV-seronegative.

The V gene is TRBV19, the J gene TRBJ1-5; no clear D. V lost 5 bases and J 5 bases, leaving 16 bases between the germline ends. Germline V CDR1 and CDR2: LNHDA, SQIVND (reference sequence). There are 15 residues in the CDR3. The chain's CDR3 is CASSYDRGEDQPQHF. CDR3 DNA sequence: TGTGCCAGTAGTTACGACCGTGGGGAGGATCAGCCCCAGCATTTT.

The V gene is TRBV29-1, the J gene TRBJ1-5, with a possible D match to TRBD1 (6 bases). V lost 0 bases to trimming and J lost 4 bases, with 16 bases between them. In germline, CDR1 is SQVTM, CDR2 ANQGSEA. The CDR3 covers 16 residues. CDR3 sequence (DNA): TGCAGCGTTGAAGACCCGGTAGGGGGTGGTAATCAGCCCCAGCATTTT. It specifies CSVEDPVGGGNQPQHF.

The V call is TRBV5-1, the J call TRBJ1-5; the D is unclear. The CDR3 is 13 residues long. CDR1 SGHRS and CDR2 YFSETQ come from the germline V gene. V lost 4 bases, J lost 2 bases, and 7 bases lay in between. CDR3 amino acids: CASSPSGNQPQHF. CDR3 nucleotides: TGCGCCAGCAGCCCGAGTGGCAATCAGCCCCAGCATTTT.

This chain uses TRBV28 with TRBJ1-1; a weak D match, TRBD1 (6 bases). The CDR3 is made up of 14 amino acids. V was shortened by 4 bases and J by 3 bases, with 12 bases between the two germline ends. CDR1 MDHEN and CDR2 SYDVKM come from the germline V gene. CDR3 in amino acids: CASSYLGADTEAFF. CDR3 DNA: TGTGCCAGCAGTTACCTGGGGGCCGACACTGAAGCTTTCTTT.

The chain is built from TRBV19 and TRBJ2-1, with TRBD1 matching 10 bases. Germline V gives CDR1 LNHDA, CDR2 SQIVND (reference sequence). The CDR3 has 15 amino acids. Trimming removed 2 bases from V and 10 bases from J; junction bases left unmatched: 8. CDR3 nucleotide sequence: TGTGCCAGTAGTATACCGGGACAGGGGACTATGGAGCAGTTCTTC. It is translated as CASSIPGQGTMEQFF. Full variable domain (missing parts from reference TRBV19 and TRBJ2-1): DGGITQSPKYLFRKEGQNVTLSCEQNLNHDAMYWYRQDPGQGLRLIYYSQIVNDFQKGDIAEGYSVSREKKESFPLTVTSAQKNPTAFYLCASSIPGQGTMEQFFGPGTRLTVL.

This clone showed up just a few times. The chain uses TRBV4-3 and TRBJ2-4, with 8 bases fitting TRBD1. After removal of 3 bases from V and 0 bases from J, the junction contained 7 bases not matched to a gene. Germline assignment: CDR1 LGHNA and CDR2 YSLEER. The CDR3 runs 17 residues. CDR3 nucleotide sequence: TGCGCCAGCAGCCATGGGACAGGCGAGCTAGCCAAAAACATTCAGTACTTC. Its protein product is CASSHGTGELAKNIQYF.

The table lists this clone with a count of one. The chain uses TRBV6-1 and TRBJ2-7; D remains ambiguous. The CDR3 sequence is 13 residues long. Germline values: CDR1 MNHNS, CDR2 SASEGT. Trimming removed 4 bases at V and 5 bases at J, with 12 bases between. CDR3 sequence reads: CASSAARRDEQYF. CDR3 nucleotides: TGTGCCAGCAGTGCCGCACGTCGGGACGAGCAGTACTTC.

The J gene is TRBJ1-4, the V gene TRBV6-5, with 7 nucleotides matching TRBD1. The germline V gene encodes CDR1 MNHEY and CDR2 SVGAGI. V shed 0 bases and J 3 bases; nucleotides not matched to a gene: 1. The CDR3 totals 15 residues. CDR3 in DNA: TGTGCCAGCAGTTACTCCGGGACAGCTAATGAAAAACTGTTTTTT. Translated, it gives CASSYSGTANEKLFF.

The CDR3: CASSEEGSSYNSPLHF. CDR3 DNA: TGTGCCAGCAGCGAGGAGGGGAGCTCCTATAATTCACCCCTCCACTTT. V and J are TRBV5-6 and TRBJ1-6; TRBD1 might be the D (5 bases). V lost 4 bases, J lost 0 bases, and 11 bases lay in between. The CDR3 length is 16 residues. CDR1 and CDR2 from the germline V gene are SGHDT and YYEEEE.

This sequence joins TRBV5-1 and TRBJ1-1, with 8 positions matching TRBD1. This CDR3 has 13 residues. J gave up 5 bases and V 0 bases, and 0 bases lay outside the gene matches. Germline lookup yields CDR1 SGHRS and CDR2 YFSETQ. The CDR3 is CASSLGTGTEAFF. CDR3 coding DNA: TGCGCCAGCAGCTTGGGGACAGGGACTGAAGCTTTCTTT. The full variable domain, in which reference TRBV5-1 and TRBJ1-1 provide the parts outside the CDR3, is KAGVTQTPRYLIKTRGQQVTLSCSPISGHRSVSWYQQTPGQGLQFLFEYFSETQRNKGNFPGRFSGRQFSNSRSEMNVSTLELGDSALYLCASSLGTGTEAFFGQGTRLTVV.